This entry is about one T cell receptor (beta chain). Germline-derived CDR1 and CDR2 are SGHVS and FNYEAQ. This CDR3 region has 15 residues. V lost 5 bases and J lost 10; bases outside the gene matches: 13. The protocol was immunoSEQ multiplex PCR, while the TCRdb copy is restricted to in-frame clones and leaves out a portion. The sample holds approximately 70,000 clones, 94% seen once. These data come from a study of OX40 agonist ivuxolimab in advanced cancers. Study information: Patients got intravenous ivuxolimab at 0.01 to 10 mg/kg every 2 weeks. Partial responses, seen in three patients, involved one hepatocellular carcinoma and two cutaneous melanomas.

This specimen was CD4+ or CD8+ T cells sorted from blood, taken in a trial of the OX40 agonist ivuxolimab. The chain joins TRBV7-6 to TRBJ1-1, with 10 nucleotides matching TRBD1. The receptor comes from an adult with an advanced solid tumor such as melanoma, head and neck, liver or kidney cancer. The CDR3 DNA follows: TGTGCCAGCAGCCAGACAGGGGGCGCTTATTTGGGAGCTTTCTTT. This translates into CASSQTGGAYLGAFF.